These 5 T cell receptor beta chains share one sample of origin, sequenced in a study (dated by TCRdb to 2014 to 2015). The library was generated by 5' RACE. The run used an Illumina MiSeq. TCRdb reanalyzed the raw reads on its own, using fastp at Q25 for trimming and MiXCR for clone calling, and kept in-frame beta chains. Here each entry gathers all rows of one CDR3 protein and keeps the most common genes and DNA. The sample table contains tens of thousands of distinct CDR3 sequences; only one count was recorded for around a quarter of them. The ten largest make up 2.1% of the sample. Sequencing was carried out using naive CD4+ T cells sorted from blood. In the paper's terms, the cell subset or site label means: naive CD4+ T cells, CD4+CD45RA+CD25-. Receptor source: a female donor with breast cancer.

This clonotype was picked up a small number of times. The J gene is TRBJ2-2, the V gene TRBV7-3; tentatively, D is TRBD1 or TRBD2 (6 bases each). The V gene's germline CDR1 is SGHTA and CDR2 FQGTGA. Deletions cut 4 bases from V and 1 base from J, with 25 bases between. This CDR3 region has 20 residues. The CDR3 DNA reads TGTGCCAGCAGCTCCCTAACGGGGGCGCGTAGCGGCCTGAACACCGGGGAGCTGTTTTTT. It yields the protein CASSSLTGARSGLNTGELFF.

The chain uses TRBV5-1 and TRBJ2-3, with D unresolved. The germline V gene has CDR1 SGHRS and CDR2 YFSETQ. This CDR3 region has 14 residues. V shed 4 bases and J shed 0 bases, with 9 bases lying between them. In DNA form, the CDR3 reads TGCGCCAGCAGCCAGTGGGCTAGCACAGATACGCAGTATTTT. It yields the protein CASSQWASTDTQYF.

This clonotype was seen only a few times. The CDR3 spells CSVESDRSPTQYF. As DNA, the CDR3 is TGCAGCGTTGAGTCCGACAGAAGTCCAACGCAGTATTTT. The chain links TRBV29-1 to TRBJ2-3, with D maybe TRBD1 (5 bases). This CDR3 is built from 13 residues. Germline lookup yields CDR1 SQVTM and CDR2 ANQGSEA. V shed 3 bases and J shed 9 bases, with 16 bases lying between them.

V usage is TRBV4-2 and J usage is TRBJ2-1, with 8 bases lining up with TRBD2. The CDR3 is made up of 16 amino acids. From germline, CDR1 is LGHNA and CDR2 YNFKEQ. After removal of 4 bases from V and 1 base from J, the junction contained 6 bases not matched to a gene. The CDR3 DNA sequence: TGTGCCAGCAGCCCTTTAGCGGGGAGGTCCTACAATGAGCAGTTCTTC. This gives the protein CASSPLAGRSYNEQFF.

The chain employs TRBV6-5 and TRBJ2-7, with TRBD1 as a possible D gene (7 bases). The germline gives CDR1 MNHEY, CDR2 SVGAGI. The CDR3 has 13 residues. The V end was cut by 8 bases, the J end by 1 base, with 12 bases between. The CDR3 DNA follows: TGTGCCAGCCAGACAGGGACTTCCTACGAGCAGTACTTC. The encoded protein is CASQTGTSYEQYF.